This T cell receptor beta chain was recovered during a study of shared clonotypes between healthy human individuals. CD45RO-negative CD8 cells positively selected for CCR7 made up the naive population, which excluded terminally differentiated effector memory CD45RA+ cells. Comment on this clone: The antigen is not known.

V was pared by 3 bases and J by 7 bases, with 6 bases of the junction left unmatched. CDR1 and CDR2 from the germline V gene are SGHRS and YFSETQ. The CDR3 consists of 13 residues. The assay was immunoSEQ multiplex PCR, and TCRdb's table has in-frame clones only and misses some. The sample records about 590,000 clones, over 95% being singletons. Whole-study results and caveats: Non-shared clonotypes had lower generation probabilities than clonotypes shared by all four sorted-subset donors. In general, naive subsets displayed greater estimated richness than memory subsets did.

V is TRBV5-1 and J is TRBJ1-1; 7 bases line up with TRBD1. The TCR was taken from a young woman in good health. Sequences were obtained from naive CD8+ T cells sorted from blood. The DNA for the CDR3 is TGCGCCAGCAGCTGGTTCGGGGACAGTGAAGCTTTCTTT. Translated: CASSWFGDSEAFF.